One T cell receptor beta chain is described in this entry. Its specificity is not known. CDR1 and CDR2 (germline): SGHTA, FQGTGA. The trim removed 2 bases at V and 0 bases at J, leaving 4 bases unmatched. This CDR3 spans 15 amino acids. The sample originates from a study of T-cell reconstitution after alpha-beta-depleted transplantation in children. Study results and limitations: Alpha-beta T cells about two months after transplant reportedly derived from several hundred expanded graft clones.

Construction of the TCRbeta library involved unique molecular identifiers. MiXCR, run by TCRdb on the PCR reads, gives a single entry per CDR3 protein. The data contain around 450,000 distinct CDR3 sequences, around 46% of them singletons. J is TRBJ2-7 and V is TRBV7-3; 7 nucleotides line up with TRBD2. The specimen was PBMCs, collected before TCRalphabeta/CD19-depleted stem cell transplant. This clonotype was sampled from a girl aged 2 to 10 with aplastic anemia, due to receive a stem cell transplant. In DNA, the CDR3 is TGTGCCAGCAGCTTAGTGAGCGGGGACTCCTACGAGCAGTACTTC. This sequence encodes CASSLVSGDSYEQYF.